The text below deals with one T cell receptor beta chain. The data derive from a study of blood T cell repertoires in COVID-19. Looking at the study overall: Spain, Italy and the United States supplied samples that represented acute and convalescent COVID-19. Sample material is recorded as cDNA or gDNA derived from T cells, B-cell-depleted T cells, or PBMCs.

Germline values: CDR1 MGHRA, CDR2 YSYEKL. V lost 2 bases to trimming and J lost 3 bases; unmatched junction nucleotides: 7. The CDR3 is 18 residues long. The protocol was immunoSEQ multiplex PCR, while the TCRdb copy is restricted to in-frame clones and leaves out a portion. The repertoire holds roughly 95,000 clones, with 80% to 85% as singletons. The TCR originated in a man aged 60 to 69 with acute or convalescent COVID-19. Sequencing input: peripheral blood. The chain is built from TRBV4-1 and TRBJ2-6; 10 positions match TRBD1. The DNA for the CDR3 is TGCGCCAGCAGCCAATCGACAGGGGGCGTTGGTGGGGCCAACGTCCTGACTTTC. Translation: CASSQSTGGVGGANVLTF.